The present TCR beta chain was sequenced within a study of cytotoxic CD8 clonotypes in ibrutinib-treated CLL. As for the study in general: For this cohort, patients were about a dozen relapsed/refractory and about 14 treatment-naive, while approximately 17 were IGHV unmutated. Response material was collected after a median about 12 months of treatment, range 6 to 36.

This table comes from immunoSEQ multiplex PCR, and its TCRdb copy is limited to in-frame clones, with some not included. The sample has about 160,000 clones; approximately 90% are singletons. The germline CDR1 and CDR2 sequences are MGHDK and SYGVNS. V was cut by 6 bases and J by 7 bases, with 19 bases left in between. The CDR3 is 15 amino acids. The chain uses TRBV25-1 and TRBJ2-1; the D gene is possibly TRBD2 (5 bases). This TCR was sampled from a human donor with chronic lymphocytic leukemia. Sequenced here: PBMCs, sampled at disease progression, from a patient treated with ibrutinib. In DNA form, the CDR3 reads TGTGCCAGCAGAGATGGTACTAGGTGGAGAAATGAGCAGTTCTTC. Amino acid sequence: CASRDGTRWRNEQFF.